The 26 T cell receptor beta chains listed next were all sequenced from one sample in a study of vaccination effects on CD4 cells after COVID-19. Using immunoSEQ multiplex PCR, the repertoire was profiled, and TCRdb retains in-frame clones only, with some absent. The sample has tens of thousands of clones; roughly 79% are singletons. The ViraFEST assay expanded antigen-specific CD4+ T cells with viral peptide pools before sequencing. Around day 10 of culture, CD4+ T cells were separated out. The antigens for these receptors are not known. Source: CD4+ T cells from PBMCs cultured with HCoV-229E spike peptides, taken before COVID-19 vaccination. These receptors all stem from a human donor who received a COVID-19 vaccine.

The chain links TRBV19 to TRBJ2-1; 7 positions match TRBD1. The CDR3 runs 16 residues. Germline CDR1 and CDR2: LNHDA and SQIVND (reference sequence). V trimming: 6 bases; J trimming: 2 bases; junction bases outside the gene matches: 10. The CDR3 DNA reads TGTGCCAGTAGGCCGGGGCCGGGACAGACCTACAATGAGCAGTTCTTC. This encodes CASRPGPGQTYNEQFF.

The rearrangement links TRBV12-5 to TRBJ1-5; D remains unclear. CDR3 length: 14 residues. V was trimmed by 1 base and J by 0 bases, leaving 4 bases between them. Germline V gives CDR1 LGHNT, CDR2 FRNRAP. This CDR3 is CASGLEISNQPQHF. CDR3 DNA sequence: TGTGCTAGTGGTTTGGAGATTAGCAATCAGCCCCAGCATTTT.

A single count supports this clone. CDR3 in amino acids: CSVEGGRRRHQETQYF. The CDR3 DNA reads as TGCAGCGTTGAAGGGGGGCGACGAAGACACCAAGAGACCCAGTACTTC. The chain combines TRBV29-1 with TRBJ2-5; a possible D gene is TRBD1 (6 bases). The CDR3 sequence is 16 residues long. Germline V lookup: CDR1 SQVTM, CDR2 ANQGSEA. V lost 1 base, J lost 0 bases, and 15 bases lay in between.

The table lists this clone with a few counts. V usage is TRBV7-2 and J usage is TRBJ1-6; tentatively, D is TRBD1 (5 bases). CDR1 is SGHTA and CDR2 is FQGNSA in the germline V gene. Deletions cut 3 bases from V and 2 bases from J, with 5 bases between. CDR3 length: 14 residues. The CDR3 coding sequence is TGTGCCAGCAGCTTGGGGGCCTATAATTCACCCCTCCACTTT. This sequence encodes CASSLGAYNSPLHF.

This chain connects TRBV6-5 to TRBJ2-3; TRBD1 agrees at 8 bases. CDR3 length equals 15 residues. The V segment lost 7 bases and the J segment 6 bases; nucleotides outside the gene matches: 12. The germline gives CDR1 MNHEY, CDR2 SVGAGI. The CDR3: CASNQITGGRDTQYF. DNA of the CDR3: TGTGCCAGCAATCAAATCACAGGGGGACGCGATACGCAGTATTTT.

The CDR3 nucleotides read TGTGCCAGCAGCTTAGCGGGCGGGGAGCTCAAGGACGTC. Amino acids: CASSLAGGELKDV. V gene TRBV7-9 combines with J gene TRBJ2-7; D might be TRBD2 (6 bases). The CDR3 loop spans 13 amino acids. Germline CDR1 and CDR2: SEHNR and FQNEAQ (reference sequence).

The J gene is TRBJ1-4, the V gene TRBV5-1, with TRBD1 matching over 8 bases. This CDR3 is built from 15 residues. Germline-derived CDR1 and CDR2 are SGHRS and YFSETQ. V was pared by 2 bases and J by 8 bases, with 8 bases of the junction left unmatched. CDR3 amino acids: CASSFQGAIGEKLFF. Here the CDR3 DNA reads TGCGCCAGCAGCTTTCAGGGGGCTATTGGGGAAAAACTGTTTTTT.

This rearrangement joins TRBV24-1 to TRBJ2-3; D gene uncertain. Germline-derived CDR1 and CDR2 are KGHDR and SFDVKD. The length of the CDR3 is 15 residues. With 9 bases removed from V and 3 bases from J, the gap between germline ends came to 18 bases. CDR3 DNA sequence: TGTGCCACCGGAATCGGACGTGGCCTTACAGATACGCAGTATTTT. Its protein is CATGIGRGLTDTQYF.

The rearrangement uses TRBV5-1 and TRBJ2-2; 9 nucleotides line up with TRBD1. Germline trimming cut 1 base from V and 7 bases from J; bases unmatched to any gene: 5. The CDR3 is made up of 15 amino acids. Germline-derived CDR1 and CDR2 are SGHRS and YFSETQ. The CDR3 loop reads CASSLTGGFIGELFF. The CDR3 region has the DNA TGCGCCAGCAGCTTGACAGGGGGCTTCATCGGGGAGCTGTTTTTT.

The genes are TRBV5-4 and TRBJ2-2, with TRBD2 matching over 11 bases. This CDR3 comprises 18 residues. The germline V gene encodes CDR1 SGHNT and CDR2 YYREEE (reference sequence). The V segment lost 0 bases and the J segment 2 bases; nucleotides outside the gene matches: 6. CDR3 amino acids: CASSLEPSGGKNTGELFF. The DNA of the CDR3 is TGTGCCAGCAGCTTGGAACCTAGCGGGGGGAAAAACACCGGGGAGCTGTTTTTT.

The chain recombines TRBV28 with TRBJ1-5, with unresolved D. Trimming removed 6 bases at V and 1 base at J, with 16 bases between. The CDR3 length is 16 residues. Germline V gene data show CDR1 as MDHEN and CDR2 as SYDVKM. The CDR3 nucleotides read TGTGCCAGCAGGAAACCCGGGTCCGCCAGCAATCAGCCCCAGCATTTT. Its protein product is CASRKPGSASNQPQHF.

The CDR3 DNA follows: TGCGCCAGCAGCGGGGTGTGGGGGAACACTGAAGCTTTCTTT. Protein: CASSGVWGNTEAFF. J is TRBJ1-1 and V is TRBV5-1, with D hard to call. The V end lost 4 bases, the J end lost 1 base, and 11 bases lay between the germline ends. Germline CDR1 reads SGHRS; CDR2 reads YFSETQ. This CDR3 has 14 amino acids.

J is TRBJ2-7 and V is TRBV7-2; 7 bases line up with TRBD2. Looked up from germline, CDR1 is SGHTA and CDR2 is FQGNSA. V gave up 3 bases and J gave up 2 bases; unmatched junction bases: 1. This CDR3 spans 13 amino acids. CDR3 DNA sequence: TGTGCCAGCAGCTTTGCGGGGGCCTACGAGCAGTACGTC. Amino acid sequence: CASSFAGAYEQYV.

The chain carries TRBV6-6 and TRBJ2-5; 11 nucleotides match TRBD2. The J segment lost 2 bases and the V segment lost 4 bases, leaving 6 bases of the junction unmatched. CDR1 is MNHNY and CDR2 is SVGAGI in the germline V gene (reference sequence). The CDR3 covers 16 residues. For the CDR3, the DNA is TGTGCCAGCAGTTTGGCCGGGACTAGCGGTCAAGAGACCCAGTACTTC. Its protein is CASSLAGTSGQETQYF.

This chain uses TRBV18 with TRBJ1-1; TRBD1 matches 11 bases. The CDR3 has 17 amino acids. Germline V gives CDR1 KGHSH, CDR2 LQKENI. Trimming took 6 bases from V and 4 from J; bases not matched to a gene: 13. CDR3 DNA: TGTGCCAGCTCCCGGACAGGGGGCGACCCTGTCGGCACTGAAGCTTTCTTT. This sequence encodes CASSRTGGDPVGTEAFF.

This clone has just one count. The CDR3 loop is CASSHRGSEAFF. CDR3 DNA: TGTGCCAGCAGCCACCGGGGGAGTGAAGCTTTCTTT. The gene calls are TRBV3-1 (or the pseudogene TRBV3-2) and TRBJ1-1; the D gene is possibly TRBD1 (5 bases). Germline V lookup: CDR1 LGHDT, CDR2 YNNKEL (reference sequence). Trimming removed 3 bases from V and 7 bases from J, with 9 bases in between. CDR3 size: 12 residues.

The chain combines TRBV3-1 (or the pseudogene TRBV3-2) with TRBJ1-2, with 7 positions matching TRBD1. This CDR3 is built from 14 residues. Per the germline V gene, CDR1 is LGHDT and CDR2 is YNNKEL (reference sequence). V gave up 1 base and J gave up 8 bases; unmatched junction bases: 7. CDR3 in DNA: TGTGCCAGCAGCCAAGGACAGGGCAGAGGCGGCTACACCTTC. Protein sequence: CASSQGQGRGGYTF.

V is TRBV21-1 and J is TRBJ1-4; the table's D call, TRBD1, was not checked against the DNA. TRBV21-1 is a pseudogene locus. CDR3 size: 19 residues. CDR3: CASSSLRDRGLITNEKLFF. In nucleotides, the CDR3 is TGTGCCAGCAGCAGCCTCCGGGACAGGGGGCTGATAACTAATGAAAAACTGTTTTTT.

The chain has TRBV5-1 and TRBJ2-2, with TRBD2 matching over 7 bases. CDR3 length equals 14 residues. CDR1 SGHRS and CDR2 YFSETQ come from the germline V gene. With V trimmed by 0 bases and J by 6 bases, 2 bases remained unmatched. CDR3 sequence: CASSLGAGPGELFF. CDR3 nucleotides: TGCGCCAGCAGCTTGGGAGCGGGGCCCGGGGAGCTGTTTTTT.

The chain recombines TRBV5-8 with TRBJ2-3; 9 bases are shared with TRBD2. The CDR3 runs to 18 residues. Germline assignment: CDR1 SGHTS and CDR2 YDEGEE. With V trimmed by 7 bases and J by 0 bases, 15 bases remained unmatched. CDR3 in DNA: TGTGCCAGCCCCCAGGGGCTAGCGGGGTTTTCTAGCACAGATACGCAGTATTTT. This sequence encodes CASPQGLAGFSSTDTQYF. The complete variable domain, with remaining parts taken from reference TRBV5-8 and TRBJ2-3, reads EAGVTQSPTHLIKTRGQQATLRCSPISGHTSVYWYQQALGLGLQFLLWYDEGEERNRGNFPPRFSGRQFPNYSSELNVNALELEDSALYLCASPQGLAGFSSTDTQYFGPGTRLTVL.

This clone is a singleton in its sample. For the CDR3, the DNA is TGCAGTGCTAGTTCCGGGATCACCGGGGAGCTGTTTTTT. This sequence encodes CSASSGITGELFF. The V gene is TRBV20-1, the J gene TRBJ2-2; a weak D match, TRBD2 (5 bases). V was shortened by 3 bases and J by 4 bases, with 9 bases between the two germline ends. The CDR3 contains 13 residues. Per germline, CDR1 DFQATT and CDR2 SNEGSKA (reference sequence).

J is TRBJ2-2 and V is TRBV4-2; 9 bases agree with TRBD1. The CDR3 length is 15 residues. The germline V gene has CDR1 LGHNA and CDR2 YNFKEQ. With 4 bases clipped from V and 7 bases from J, the junction kept 7 bases outside the gene matches. As DNA, the CDR3 is TGTGCCAGCAGCCCACAGGGGGCAGGCATCGGGGAGCTGTTTTTT. Its protein product is CASSPQGAGIGELFF.

This chain uses TRBV28 with TRBJ2-7, with TRBD1 matching over 8 bases. CDR1 and CDR2 (germline): MDHEN, SYDVKM. The CDR3 loop spans 15 amino acids. Trimming at V came to 5 bases and at J to 5 bases, leaving 11 bases not matched to a gene. For the CDR3, the DNA is TGTGCCAGCAGTCCGACAGGGGAGGTGCAAAACGAGCAGTACGTC. This encodes CASSPTGEVQNEQYV.

The chain uses TRBV30 and TRBJ1-1, with 8 positions matching TRBD1. Looked up from germline, CDR1 is GTSNPN and CDR2 is SVGIG (reference sequence). This CDR3 is built from 13 residues. V shed 5 bases and J 4 bases; nucleotides not matched to a gene: 6. The CDR3 here is CAWVTGVGTEAFF. The CDR3 nucleotides read TGTGCCTGGGTGACAGGGGTCGGCACTGAAGCTTTCTTT. The complete variable domain, with remaining parts taken from reference TRBV30 and TRBJ1-1, reads SQTIHQWPATLVQPVGSPLSLECTVEGTSNPNLYWYRQAAGRGLQLLFYSVGIGQISSEVPQNLSASRPQDRQFILSSKKLLLSDSGFYLCAWVTGVGTEAFFGQGTRLTVV.

This chain connects TRBV5-6 to TRBJ1-5; D not resolved. CDR3 length: 14 residues. V was shortened by 4 bases and J by 5 bases, with 13 bases between the two germline ends. Germline CDR1 and CDR2: SGHDT and YYEEEE. CDR3 nucleotides: TGTGCCAGCAGCCCGGCGGGTACGCATCAGCCCCAGCATTTT. The encoded protein is CASSPAGTHQPQHF.

This chain uses TRBV7-9 with TRBJ1-2, with D perhaps TRBD1 (6 bases). CDR1 is SEHNR, CDR2 FQNEAQ, per germline (reference sequence). V lost 8 bases to trimming and J lost 6 bases, with 10 bases between them. The CDR3 has 11 amino acids. CDR3: CASGQGHGYTF. The CDR3, as DNA: TGTGCCAGCGGGCAGGGGCATGGCTACACCTTC. Drawing the rest from reference TRBV7-9 and TRBJ1-2, the complete variable domain is DTGVSQNPRHKITKRGQNVTFRCDPISEHNRLYWYRQTLGQGPEFLTYFQNEAQLEKSRLLSDRFSAERPKGSFSTLEIQRTEQGDSAMYLCASGQGHGYTFGSGTRLTVV.